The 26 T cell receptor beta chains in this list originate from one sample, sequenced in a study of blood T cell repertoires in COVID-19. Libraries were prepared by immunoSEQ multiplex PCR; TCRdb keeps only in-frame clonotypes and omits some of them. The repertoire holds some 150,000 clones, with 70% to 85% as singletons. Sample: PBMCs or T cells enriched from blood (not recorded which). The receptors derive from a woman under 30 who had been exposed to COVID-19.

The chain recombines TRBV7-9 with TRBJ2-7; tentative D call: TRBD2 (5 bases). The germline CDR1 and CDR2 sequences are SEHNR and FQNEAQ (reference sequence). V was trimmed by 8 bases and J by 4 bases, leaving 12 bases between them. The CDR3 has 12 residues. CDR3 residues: CASRPGTYEQYF. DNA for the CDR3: TGTGCCAGCCGGCCGGGAACGTACGAGCAGTACTTC.

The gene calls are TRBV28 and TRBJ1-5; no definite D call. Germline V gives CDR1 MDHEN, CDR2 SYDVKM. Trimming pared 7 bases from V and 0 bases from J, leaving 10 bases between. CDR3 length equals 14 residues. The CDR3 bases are TGTGCCAGCATACGGGAAGGTAGCAATCAGCCCCAGCATTTT. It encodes CASIREGSNQPQHF.

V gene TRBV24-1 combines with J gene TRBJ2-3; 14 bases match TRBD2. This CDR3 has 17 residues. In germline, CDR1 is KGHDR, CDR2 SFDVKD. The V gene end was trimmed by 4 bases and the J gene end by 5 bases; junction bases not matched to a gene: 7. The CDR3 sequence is CATSDTGLAGGIDTQYF. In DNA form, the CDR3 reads TGTGCCACCAGTGACACCGGACTAGCGGGAGGAATAGATACGCAGTATTTT.

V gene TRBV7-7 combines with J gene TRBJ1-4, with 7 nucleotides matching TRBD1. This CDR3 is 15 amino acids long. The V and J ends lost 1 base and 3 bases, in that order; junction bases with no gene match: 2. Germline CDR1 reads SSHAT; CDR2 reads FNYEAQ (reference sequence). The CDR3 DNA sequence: TGTGCCAGCAGCTTAGGCGGGACAGCTAATGAAAAACTGTTTTTT. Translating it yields CASSLGGTANEKLFF. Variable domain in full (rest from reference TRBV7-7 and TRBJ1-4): GAGVSQSPRYKVTKRGQDVTLRCDPISSHATLYWYQQALGQGPEFLTYFNYEAQPDKSGLPSDRFSAERPEGSISTLTIQRTEQRDSAMYRCASSLGGTANEKLFFGSGTQLSVL.

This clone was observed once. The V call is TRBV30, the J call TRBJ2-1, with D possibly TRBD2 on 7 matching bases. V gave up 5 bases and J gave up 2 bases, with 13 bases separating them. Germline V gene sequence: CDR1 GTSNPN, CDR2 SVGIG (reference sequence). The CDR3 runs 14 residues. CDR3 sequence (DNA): TGTGCCTGGGAGGGGGAGGGGGCCTACAATGAGCAGTTCTTC. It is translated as CAWEGEGAYNEQFF.

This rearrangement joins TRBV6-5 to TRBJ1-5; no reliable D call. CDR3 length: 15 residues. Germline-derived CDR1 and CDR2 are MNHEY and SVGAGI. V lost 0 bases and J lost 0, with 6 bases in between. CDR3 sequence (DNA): TGTGCCAGCAGTTACTCCCGGGTTAGCAATCAGCCCCAGCATTTT. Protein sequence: CASSYSRVSNQPQHF.

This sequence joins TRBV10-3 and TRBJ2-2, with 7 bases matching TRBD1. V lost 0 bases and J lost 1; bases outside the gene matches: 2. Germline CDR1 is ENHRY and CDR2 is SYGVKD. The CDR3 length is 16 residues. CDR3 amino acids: CAISESRQGNTGELFF. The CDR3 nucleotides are TGTGCCATCAGTGAGTCGCGACAGGGGAACACCGGGGAGCTGTTTTTT.

Written as DNA, the CDR3 is TGTGCCAGCAGCCAATCACACAGTCACAATCAGCCCCAGCATTTT. Translation: CASSQSHSHNQPQHF. This rearrangement joins TRBV16 to TRBJ1-5; D unresolved. Germline V lookup: CDR1 KGHSY, CDR2 FQNENV. The length of the CDR3 is 15 residues. The germline V and J ends were trimmed by 0 bases and 3 bases, with 9 bases remaining between them.

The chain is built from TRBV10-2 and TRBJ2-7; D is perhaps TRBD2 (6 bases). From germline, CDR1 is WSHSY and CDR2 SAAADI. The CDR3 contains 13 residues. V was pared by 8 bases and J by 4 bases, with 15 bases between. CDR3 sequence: CASCPGLRYEQYF. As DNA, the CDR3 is TGCGCCAGCTGTCCGGGACTCCGATACGAGCAGTACTTC.

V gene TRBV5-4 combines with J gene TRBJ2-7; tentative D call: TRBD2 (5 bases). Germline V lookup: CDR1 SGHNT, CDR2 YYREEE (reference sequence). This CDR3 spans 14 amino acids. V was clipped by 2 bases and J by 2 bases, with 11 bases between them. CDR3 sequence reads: CASSLRGSPYEQYF. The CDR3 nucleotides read TGTGCCAGCAGCTTACGGGGAAGTCCCTACGAGCAGTACTTC. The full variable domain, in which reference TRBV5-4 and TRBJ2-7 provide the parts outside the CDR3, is ETGVTQSPTHLIKTRGQQVTLRCSSQSGHNTVSWYQQALGQGPQFIFQYYREEENGRGNFPPRFSGLQFPNYSSELNVNALELDDSALYLCASSLRGSPYEQYFGPGTRLTVT.

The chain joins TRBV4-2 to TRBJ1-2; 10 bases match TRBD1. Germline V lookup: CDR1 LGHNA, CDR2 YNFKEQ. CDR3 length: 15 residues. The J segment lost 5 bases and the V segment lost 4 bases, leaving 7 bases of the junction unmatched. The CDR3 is CASSPRDRGPYGYTF. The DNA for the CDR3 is TGTGCCAGCAGCCCCCGGGACAGGGGACCATATGGCTACACCTTC.

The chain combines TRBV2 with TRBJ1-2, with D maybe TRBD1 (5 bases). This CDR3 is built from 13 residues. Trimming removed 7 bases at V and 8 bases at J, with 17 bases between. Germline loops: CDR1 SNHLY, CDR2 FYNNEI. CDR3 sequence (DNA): TGTGCCAGCATTCTACAGGATATCAGCGGCTACACCTTC. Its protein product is CASILQDISGYTF.

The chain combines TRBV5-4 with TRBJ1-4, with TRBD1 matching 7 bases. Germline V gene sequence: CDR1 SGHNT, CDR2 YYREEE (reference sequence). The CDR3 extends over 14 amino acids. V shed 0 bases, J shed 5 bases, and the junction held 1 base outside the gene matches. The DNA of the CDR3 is TGTGCCAGCAGCTTGGCGGGACAGAATGAAAAACTGTTTTTT. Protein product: CASSLAGQNEKLFF. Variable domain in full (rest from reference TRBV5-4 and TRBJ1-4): ETGVTQSPTHLIKTRGQQVTLRCSSQSGHNTVSWYQQALGQGPQFIFQYYREEENGRGNFPPRFSGLQFPNYSSELNVNALELDDSALYLCASSLAGQNEKLFFGSGTQLSVL.

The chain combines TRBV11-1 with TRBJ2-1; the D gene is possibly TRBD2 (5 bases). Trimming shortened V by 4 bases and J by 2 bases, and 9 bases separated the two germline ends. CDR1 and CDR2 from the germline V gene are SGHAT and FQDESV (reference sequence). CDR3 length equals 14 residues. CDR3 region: CASSSPGTYNEQFF. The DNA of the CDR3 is TGTGCCAGCAGCTCACCCGGGACCTACAATGAGCAGTTCTTC.

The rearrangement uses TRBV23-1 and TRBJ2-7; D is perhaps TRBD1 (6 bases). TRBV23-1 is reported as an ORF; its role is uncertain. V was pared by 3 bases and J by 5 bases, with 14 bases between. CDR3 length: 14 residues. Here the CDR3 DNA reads TGCGCCAGCAGTCACCCGGACAGTTTGAACGAGCAGTACTTC. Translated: CASSHPDSLNEQYF.

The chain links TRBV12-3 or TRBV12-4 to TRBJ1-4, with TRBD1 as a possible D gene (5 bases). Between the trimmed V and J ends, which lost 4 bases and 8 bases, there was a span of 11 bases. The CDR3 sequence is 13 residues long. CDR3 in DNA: TGTGCCAGCAGTTCGACAGATACGGAAAAACTGTTTTTT. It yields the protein CASSSTDTEKLFF.

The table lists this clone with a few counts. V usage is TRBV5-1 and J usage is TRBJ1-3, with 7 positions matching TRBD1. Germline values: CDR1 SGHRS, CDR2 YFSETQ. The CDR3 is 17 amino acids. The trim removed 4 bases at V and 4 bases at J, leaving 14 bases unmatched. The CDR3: CASSPGGGQASGNTIYF. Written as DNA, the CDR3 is TGCGCCAGCAGCCCCGGCGGTGGACAGGCTTCGGGAAACACCATATATTTT. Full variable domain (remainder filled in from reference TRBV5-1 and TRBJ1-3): KAGVTQTPRYLIKTRGQQVTLSCSPISGHRSVSWYQQTPGQGLQFLFEYFSETQRNKGNFPGRFSGRQFSNSRSEMNVSTLELGDSALYLCASSPGGGQASGNTIYFGEGSWLTVV.

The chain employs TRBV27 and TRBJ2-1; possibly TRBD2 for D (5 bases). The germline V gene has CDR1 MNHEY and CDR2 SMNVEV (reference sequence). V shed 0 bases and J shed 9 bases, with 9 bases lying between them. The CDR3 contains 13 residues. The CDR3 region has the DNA TGTGCCAGCAGTTTATCAGCGAGGGTTGAGCAGTTCTTC. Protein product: CASSLSARVEQFF.

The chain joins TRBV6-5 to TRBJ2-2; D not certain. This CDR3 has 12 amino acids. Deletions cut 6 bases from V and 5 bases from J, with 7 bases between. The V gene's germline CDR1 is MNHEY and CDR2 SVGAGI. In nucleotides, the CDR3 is TGTGCCAGCAGCCGCAGAACCGGGGAGCTGTTTTTT. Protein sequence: CASSRRTGELFF.

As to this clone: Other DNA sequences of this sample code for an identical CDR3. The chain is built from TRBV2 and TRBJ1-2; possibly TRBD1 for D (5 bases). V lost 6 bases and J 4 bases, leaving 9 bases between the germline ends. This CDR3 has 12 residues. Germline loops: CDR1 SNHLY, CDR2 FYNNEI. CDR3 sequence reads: CASRGQGYGYTF. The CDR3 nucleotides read TGTGCCAGCAGAGGACAAGGCTATGGCTACACCTTC.

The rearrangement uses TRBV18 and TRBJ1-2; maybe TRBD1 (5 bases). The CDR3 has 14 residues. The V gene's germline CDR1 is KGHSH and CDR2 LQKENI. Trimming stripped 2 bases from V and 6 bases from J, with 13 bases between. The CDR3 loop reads CASSPNGGVNGYTF. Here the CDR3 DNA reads TGTGCCAGCTCACCAAACGGGGGAGTGAATGGCTACACCTTC.

For the CDR3, the DNA is TGTGCCAGCGGGTTATGGACGGGAGAGCAGTACTTC. This encodes CASGLWTGEQYF. V and J are TRBV2 and TRBJ2-7, with a possible D match to TRBD2 (5 bases). V was clipped by 8 bases and J by 7 bases, with 15 bases between them. The CDR3 contains 12 residues. In germline, CDR1 is SNHLY, CDR2 FYNNEI.

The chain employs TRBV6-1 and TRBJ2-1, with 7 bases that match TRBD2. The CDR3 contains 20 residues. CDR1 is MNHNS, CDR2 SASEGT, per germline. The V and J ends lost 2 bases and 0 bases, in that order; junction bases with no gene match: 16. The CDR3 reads CASSEYRTSLTTLSYNEQFF. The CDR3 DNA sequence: TGTGCCAGCAGTGAATATAGGACTAGTCTTACTACCCTCTCCTACAATGAGCAGTTCTTC.

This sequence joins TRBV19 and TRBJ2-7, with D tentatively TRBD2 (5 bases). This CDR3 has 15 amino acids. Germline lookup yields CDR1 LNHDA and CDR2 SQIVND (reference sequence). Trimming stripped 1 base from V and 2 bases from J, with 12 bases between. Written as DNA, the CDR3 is TGTGCCAGTAGTATAGTTAGCGCCTCCGCCTACGAGCAGTACTTC. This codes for CASSIVSASAYEQYF.

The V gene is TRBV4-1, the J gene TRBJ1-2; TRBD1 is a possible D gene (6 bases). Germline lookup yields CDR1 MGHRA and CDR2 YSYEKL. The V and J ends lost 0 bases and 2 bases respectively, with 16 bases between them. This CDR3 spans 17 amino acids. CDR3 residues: CASSQDRGGRRNYGYTF. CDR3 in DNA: TGCGCCAGCAGCCAAGATAGGGGGGGCAGGAGAAACTATGGCTACACCTTC.

As DNA, the CDR3 is TGTGCCAGCAGCGCGGGACAGGGGGATCAAGAGACCCAGTACTTC. It specifies CASSAGQGDQETQYF. The rearrangement joins TRBV6-4 to TRBJ2-5, with 11 bases that match TRBD1. The junction had 5 bases not matched to a gene; V was cut back by 6 bases and J by 2 bases. Looked up from germline, CDR1 is MRHNA and CDR2 is SNTAGT. CDR3 size: 15 residues.